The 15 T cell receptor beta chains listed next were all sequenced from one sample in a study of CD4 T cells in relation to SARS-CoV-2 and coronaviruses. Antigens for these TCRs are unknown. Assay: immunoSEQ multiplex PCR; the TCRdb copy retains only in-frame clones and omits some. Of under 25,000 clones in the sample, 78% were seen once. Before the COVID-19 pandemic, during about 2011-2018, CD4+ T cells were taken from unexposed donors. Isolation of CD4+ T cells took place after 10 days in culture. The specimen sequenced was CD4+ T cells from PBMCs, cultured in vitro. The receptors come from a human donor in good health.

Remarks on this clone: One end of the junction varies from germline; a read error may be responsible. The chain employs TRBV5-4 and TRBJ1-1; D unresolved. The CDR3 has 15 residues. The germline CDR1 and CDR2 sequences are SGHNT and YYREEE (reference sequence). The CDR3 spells CASSRALGMNTEAFF. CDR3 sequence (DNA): TGTGCCAGCAGCCGGGCTTTAGGGATGAATACTGAAGCTTTCTTT.

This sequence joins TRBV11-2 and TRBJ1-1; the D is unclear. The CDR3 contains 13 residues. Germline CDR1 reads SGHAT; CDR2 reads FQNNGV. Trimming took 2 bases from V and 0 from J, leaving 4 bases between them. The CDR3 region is CASSLQLNTEAFF. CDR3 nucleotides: TGTGCCAGCAGCTTACAATTGAACACTGAAGCTTTCTTT.

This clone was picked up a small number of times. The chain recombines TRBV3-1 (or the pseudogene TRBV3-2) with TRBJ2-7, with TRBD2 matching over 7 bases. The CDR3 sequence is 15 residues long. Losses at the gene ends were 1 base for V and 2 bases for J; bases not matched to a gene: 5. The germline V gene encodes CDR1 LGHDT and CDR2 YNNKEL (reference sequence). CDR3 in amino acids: CASSQAGGNPYEQYF. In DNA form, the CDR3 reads TGTGCCAGCAGCCAAGCCGGGGGGAACCCCTACGAGCAGTACTTC.

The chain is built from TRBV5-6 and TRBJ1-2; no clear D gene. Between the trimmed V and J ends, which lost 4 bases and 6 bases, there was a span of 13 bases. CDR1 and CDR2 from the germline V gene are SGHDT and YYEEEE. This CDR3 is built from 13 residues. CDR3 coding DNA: TGTGCCAGCAGCGCACTTCCAAGGGATGGCTACACCTTC. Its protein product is CASSALPRDGYTF.

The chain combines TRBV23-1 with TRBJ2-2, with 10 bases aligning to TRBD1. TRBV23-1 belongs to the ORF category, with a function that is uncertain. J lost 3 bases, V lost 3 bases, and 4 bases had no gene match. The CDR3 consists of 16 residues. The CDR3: CASSQAGTGDTGELFF. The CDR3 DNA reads TGCGCCAGCAGTCAGGCCGGGACAGGGGACACCGGGGAGCTGTTTTTT.

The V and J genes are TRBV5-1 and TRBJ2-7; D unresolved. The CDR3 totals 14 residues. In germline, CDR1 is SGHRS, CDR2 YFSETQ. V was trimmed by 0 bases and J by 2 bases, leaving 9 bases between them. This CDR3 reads CASSLDGRTYEQYF. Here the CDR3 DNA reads TGCGCCAGCAGCTTGGATGGGCGGACCTACGAGCAGTACTTC.

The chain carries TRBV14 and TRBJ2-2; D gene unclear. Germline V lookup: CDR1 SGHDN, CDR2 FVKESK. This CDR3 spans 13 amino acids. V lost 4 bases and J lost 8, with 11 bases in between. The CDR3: CASSLLGPGELFF. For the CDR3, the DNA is TGTGCCAGCAGCCTATTAGGGCCTGGGGAGCTGTTTTTT.

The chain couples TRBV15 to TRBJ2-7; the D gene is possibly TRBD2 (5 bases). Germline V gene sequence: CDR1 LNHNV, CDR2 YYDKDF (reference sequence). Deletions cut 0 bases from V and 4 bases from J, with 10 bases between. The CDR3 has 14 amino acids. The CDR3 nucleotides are TGTGCCACCAGCAGAGATAGACGGGGATACGAGCAGTACTTC. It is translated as CATSRDRRGYEQYF.

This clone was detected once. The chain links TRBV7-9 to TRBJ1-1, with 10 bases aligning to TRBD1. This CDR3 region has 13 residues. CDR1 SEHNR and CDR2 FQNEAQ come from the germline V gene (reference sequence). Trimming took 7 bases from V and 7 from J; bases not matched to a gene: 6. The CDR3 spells CASNDRGLIEAFF. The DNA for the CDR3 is TGTGCCAGCAATGACAGGGGGCTTATTGAAGCTTTCTTT.

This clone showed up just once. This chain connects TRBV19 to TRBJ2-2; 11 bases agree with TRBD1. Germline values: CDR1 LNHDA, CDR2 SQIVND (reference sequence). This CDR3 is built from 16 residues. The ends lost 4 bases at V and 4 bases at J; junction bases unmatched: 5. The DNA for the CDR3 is TGTGCCAGTAGTAGGGGACAGGGGGTAGGCACCGGGGAGCTGTTTTTT. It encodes CASSRGQGVGTGELFF.

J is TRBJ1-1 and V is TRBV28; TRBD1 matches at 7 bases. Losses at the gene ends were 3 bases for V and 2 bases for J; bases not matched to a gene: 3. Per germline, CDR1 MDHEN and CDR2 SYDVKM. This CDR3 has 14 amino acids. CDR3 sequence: CASSLEGANTEAFF. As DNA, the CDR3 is TGTGCCAGCAGTTTGGAGGGGGCAAACACTGAAGCTTTCTTT.

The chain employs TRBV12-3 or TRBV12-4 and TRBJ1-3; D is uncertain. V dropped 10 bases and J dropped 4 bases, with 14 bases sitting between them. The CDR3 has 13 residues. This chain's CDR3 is CATRPGWGNTIYF. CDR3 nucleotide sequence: TGTGCCACCCGACCGGGCTGGGGAAACACCATATATTTT.

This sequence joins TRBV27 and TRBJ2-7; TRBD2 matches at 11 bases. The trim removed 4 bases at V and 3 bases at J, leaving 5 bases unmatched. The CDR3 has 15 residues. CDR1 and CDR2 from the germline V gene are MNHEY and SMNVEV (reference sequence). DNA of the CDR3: TGTGCCAGCAGTTCCCTGACTAGCGGGATCTACGAGCAGTACTTC. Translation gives CASSSLTSGIYEQYF.

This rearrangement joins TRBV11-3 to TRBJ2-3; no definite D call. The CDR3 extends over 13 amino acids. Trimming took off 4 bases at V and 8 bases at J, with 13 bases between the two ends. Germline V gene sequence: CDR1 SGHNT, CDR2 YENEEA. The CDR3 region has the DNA TGTGCCAGCAGCTCCAACTCCGCCGGTACGCAGTATTTT. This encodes CASSSNSAGTQYF.

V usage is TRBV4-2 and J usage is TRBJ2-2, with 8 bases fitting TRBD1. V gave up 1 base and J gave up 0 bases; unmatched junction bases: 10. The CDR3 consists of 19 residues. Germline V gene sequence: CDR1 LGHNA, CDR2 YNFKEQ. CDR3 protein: CASSQAQTGVPPNTGELFF. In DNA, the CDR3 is TGTGCCAGCAGCCAAGCTCAGACAGGGGTTCCACCGAACACCGGGGAGCTGTTTTTT.